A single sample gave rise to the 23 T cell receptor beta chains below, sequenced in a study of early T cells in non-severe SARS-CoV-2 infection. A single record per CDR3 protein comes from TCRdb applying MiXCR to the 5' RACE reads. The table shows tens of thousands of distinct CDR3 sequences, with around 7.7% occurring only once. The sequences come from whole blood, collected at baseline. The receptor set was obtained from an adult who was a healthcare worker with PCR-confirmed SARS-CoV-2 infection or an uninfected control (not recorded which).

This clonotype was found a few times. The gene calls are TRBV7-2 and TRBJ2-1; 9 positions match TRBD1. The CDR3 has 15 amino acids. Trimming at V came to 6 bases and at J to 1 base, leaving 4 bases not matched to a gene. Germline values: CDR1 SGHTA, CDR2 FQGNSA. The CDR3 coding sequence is TGTGCCAGCAGTTCGGACAGGGGTTCCTACAATGAGCAGTTCTTC. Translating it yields CASSSDRGSYNEQFF. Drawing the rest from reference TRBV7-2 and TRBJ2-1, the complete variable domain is GAGVSQSPSNKVTEKGKDVELRCDPISGHTALYWYRQSLGQGLEFLIYFQGNSAPDKSGLPSDRFSAERTGGSVSTLTIQRTQQEDSAVYLCASSSDRGSYNEQFFGPGTRLTVL.

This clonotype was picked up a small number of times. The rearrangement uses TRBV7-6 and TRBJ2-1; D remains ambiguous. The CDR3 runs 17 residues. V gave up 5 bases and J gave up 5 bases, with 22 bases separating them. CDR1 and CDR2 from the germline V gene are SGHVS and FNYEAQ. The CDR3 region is CASSPRAVAETNNEQFF. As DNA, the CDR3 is TGTGCCAGCAGCCCCCGGGCGGTGGCGGAGACAAACAATGAGCAGTTCTTC.

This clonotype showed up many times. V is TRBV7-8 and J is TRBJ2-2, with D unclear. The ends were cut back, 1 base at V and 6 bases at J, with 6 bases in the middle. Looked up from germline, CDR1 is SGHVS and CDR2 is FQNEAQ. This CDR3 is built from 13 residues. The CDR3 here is CASSLVGPGELFF. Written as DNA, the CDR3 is TGTGCCAGCAGCTTAGTAGGTCCCGGGGAGCTGTTTTTT.

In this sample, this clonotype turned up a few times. CDR3 residues: CASSLAAAGTQYF. The DNA for the CDR3 is TGTGCCAGCAGCTTAGCGGCGGCTGGTACGCAGTATTTT. The chain carries TRBV7-3 and TRBJ2-3; D unclear. The ends were cut back, 2 bases at V and 8 bases at J, with 11 bases in the middle. This CDR3 has 13 amino acids. CDR1 is SGHTA, CDR2 FQGTGA, per germline.

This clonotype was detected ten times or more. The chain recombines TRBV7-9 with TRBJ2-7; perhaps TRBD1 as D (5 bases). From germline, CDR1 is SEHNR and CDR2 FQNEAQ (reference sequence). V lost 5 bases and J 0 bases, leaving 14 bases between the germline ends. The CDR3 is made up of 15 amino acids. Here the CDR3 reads CASSPVTDSSYEQYF. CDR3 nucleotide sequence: TGTGCCAGCAGCCCAGTCACCGACAGCTCCTACGAGCAGTACTTC.

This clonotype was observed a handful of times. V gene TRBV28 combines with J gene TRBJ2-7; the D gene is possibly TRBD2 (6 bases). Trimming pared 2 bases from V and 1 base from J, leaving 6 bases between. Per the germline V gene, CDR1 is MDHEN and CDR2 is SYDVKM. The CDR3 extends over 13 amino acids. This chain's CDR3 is CASSLGLSYEQYF. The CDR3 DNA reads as TGTGCCAGCAGTTTAGGACTATCCTACGAGCAGTACTTC.

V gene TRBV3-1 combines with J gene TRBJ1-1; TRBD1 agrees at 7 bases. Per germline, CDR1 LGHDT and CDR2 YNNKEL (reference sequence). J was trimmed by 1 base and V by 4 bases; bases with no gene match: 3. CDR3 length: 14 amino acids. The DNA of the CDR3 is TGTGCCAGCAGCCGACAGGGAAGGAACACTGAAGCTTTCTTT. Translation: CASSRQGRNTEAFF.

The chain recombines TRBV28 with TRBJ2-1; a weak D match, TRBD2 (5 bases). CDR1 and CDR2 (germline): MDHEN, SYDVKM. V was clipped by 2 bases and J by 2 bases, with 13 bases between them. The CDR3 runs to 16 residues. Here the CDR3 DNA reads TGTGCCAGCAGTTTAGTCCAGCGGAGCCCCTACAATGAGCAGTTCTTC. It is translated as CASSLVQRSPYNEQFF.

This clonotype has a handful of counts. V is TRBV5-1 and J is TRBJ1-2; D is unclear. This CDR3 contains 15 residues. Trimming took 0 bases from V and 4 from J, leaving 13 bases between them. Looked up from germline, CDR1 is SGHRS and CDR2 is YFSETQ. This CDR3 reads CASSLDPTTVYGYTF. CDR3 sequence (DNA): TGCGCCAGCAGCTTGGACCCCACCACCGTCTATGGCTACACCTTC. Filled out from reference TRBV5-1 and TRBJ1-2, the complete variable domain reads KAGVTQTPRYLIKTRGQQVTLSCSPISGHRSVSWYQQTPGQGLQFLFEYFSETQRNKGNFPGRFSGRQFSNSRSEMNVSTLELGDSALYLCASSLDPTTVYGYTFGSGTRLTVV.

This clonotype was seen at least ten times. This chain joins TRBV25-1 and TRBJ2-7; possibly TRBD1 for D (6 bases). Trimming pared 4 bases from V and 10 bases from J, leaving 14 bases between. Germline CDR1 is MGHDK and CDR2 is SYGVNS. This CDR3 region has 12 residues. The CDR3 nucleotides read TGTGCCAGCAGTGCACAGGGTGGCAGCCAGTACTTC. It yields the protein CASSAQGGSQYF.

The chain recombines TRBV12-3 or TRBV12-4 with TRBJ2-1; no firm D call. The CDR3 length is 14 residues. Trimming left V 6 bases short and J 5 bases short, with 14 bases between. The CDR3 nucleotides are TGTGCCAGCAGAGGACCGCCGAAACACAATGAGCAGTTCTTC. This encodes CASRGPPKHNEQFF.

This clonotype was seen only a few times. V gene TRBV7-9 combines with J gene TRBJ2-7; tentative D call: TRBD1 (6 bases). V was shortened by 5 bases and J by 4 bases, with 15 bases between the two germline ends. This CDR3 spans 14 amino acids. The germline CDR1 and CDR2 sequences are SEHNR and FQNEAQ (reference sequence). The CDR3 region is CASSQTGTPYEQYF. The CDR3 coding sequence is TGTGCCAGCAGCCAGACCGGGACACCGTACGAGCAGTACTTC.

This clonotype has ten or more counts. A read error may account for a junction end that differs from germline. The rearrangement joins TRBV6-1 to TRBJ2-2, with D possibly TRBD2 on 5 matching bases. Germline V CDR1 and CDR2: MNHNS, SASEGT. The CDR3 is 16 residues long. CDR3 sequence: CASSEARTAVGGELFF. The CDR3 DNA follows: TGTGCCAGCAGCGAAGCCCGGACTGCCGTCGGCGGGGAGCTGTTTTTT.

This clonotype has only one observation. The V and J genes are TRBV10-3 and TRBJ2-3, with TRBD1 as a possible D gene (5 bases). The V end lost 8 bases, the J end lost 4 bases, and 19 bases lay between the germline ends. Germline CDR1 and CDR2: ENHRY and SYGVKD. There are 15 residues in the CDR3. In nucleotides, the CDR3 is TGTGCCATCGGTGTCGGCAGGGCAGGTCCAGATACGCAGTATTTT. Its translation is CAIGVGRAGPDTQYF.

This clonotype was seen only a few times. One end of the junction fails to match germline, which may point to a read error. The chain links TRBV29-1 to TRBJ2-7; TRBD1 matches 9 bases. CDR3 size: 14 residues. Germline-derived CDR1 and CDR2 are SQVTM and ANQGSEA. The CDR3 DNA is TGCAGCGTCGAAGTACAGGGGGCCTCCTACGAGCAGTACTTC. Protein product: CSVEVQGASYEQYF.

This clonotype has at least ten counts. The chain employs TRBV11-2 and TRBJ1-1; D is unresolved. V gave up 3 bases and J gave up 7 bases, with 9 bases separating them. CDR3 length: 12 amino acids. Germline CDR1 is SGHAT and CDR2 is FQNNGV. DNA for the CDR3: TGTGCCAGCAGCTTCCCCCGGGGTGAAGCTTTCTTT. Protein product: CASSFPRGEAFF.

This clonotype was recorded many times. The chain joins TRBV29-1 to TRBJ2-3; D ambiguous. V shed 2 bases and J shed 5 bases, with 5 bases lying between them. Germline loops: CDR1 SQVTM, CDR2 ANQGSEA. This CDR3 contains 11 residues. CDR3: CSVESVDTQYF. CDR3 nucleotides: TGCAGCGTTGAATCGGTAGATACGCAGTATTTT.

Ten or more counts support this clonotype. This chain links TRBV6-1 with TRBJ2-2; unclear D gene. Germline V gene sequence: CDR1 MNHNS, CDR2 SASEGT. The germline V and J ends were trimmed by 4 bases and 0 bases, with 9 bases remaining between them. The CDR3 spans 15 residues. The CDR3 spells CASSVARTNTGELFF. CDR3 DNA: TGTGCCAGCAGTGTGGCCAGAACGAACACCGGGGAGCTGTTTTTT.

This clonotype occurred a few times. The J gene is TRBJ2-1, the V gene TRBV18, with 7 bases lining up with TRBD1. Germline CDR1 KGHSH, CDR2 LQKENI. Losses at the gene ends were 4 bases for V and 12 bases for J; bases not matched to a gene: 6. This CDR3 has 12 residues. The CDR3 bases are TGTGCCAGCTCACAAGACAGGGACGCGCAGTTCTTC. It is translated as CASSQDRDAQFF.

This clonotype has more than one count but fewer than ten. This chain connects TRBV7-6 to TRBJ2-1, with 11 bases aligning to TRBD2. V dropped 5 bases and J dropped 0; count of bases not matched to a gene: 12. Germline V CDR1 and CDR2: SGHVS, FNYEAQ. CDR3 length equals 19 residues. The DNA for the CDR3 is TGTGCCAGCAGCAAACTCGGGACTAGCGGTATGAGCTCCTACAATGAGCAGTTCTTC. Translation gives CASSKLGTSGMSSYNEQFF.

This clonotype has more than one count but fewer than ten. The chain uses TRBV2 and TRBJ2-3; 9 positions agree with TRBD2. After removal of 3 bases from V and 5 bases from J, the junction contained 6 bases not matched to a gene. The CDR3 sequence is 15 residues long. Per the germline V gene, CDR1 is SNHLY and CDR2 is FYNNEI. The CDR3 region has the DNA TGTGCCAGCAGTGAGAGCGGGAGGTGGAGAGATACGCAGTATTTT. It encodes CASSESGRWRDTQYF.

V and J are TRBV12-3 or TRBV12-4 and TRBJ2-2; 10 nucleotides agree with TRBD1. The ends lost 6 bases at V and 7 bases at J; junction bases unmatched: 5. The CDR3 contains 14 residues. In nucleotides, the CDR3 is TGTGCCAGCAGGGGACAGGGGCATAGCGGGGAGCTGTTTTTT. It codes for CASRGQGHSGELFF.

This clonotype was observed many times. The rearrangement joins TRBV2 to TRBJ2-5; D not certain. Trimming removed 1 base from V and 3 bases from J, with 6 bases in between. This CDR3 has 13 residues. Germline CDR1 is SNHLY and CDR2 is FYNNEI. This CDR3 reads CASSEDWEETQYF. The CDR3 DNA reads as TGTGCCAGCAGTGAAGACTGGGAAGAGACCCAGTACTTC.